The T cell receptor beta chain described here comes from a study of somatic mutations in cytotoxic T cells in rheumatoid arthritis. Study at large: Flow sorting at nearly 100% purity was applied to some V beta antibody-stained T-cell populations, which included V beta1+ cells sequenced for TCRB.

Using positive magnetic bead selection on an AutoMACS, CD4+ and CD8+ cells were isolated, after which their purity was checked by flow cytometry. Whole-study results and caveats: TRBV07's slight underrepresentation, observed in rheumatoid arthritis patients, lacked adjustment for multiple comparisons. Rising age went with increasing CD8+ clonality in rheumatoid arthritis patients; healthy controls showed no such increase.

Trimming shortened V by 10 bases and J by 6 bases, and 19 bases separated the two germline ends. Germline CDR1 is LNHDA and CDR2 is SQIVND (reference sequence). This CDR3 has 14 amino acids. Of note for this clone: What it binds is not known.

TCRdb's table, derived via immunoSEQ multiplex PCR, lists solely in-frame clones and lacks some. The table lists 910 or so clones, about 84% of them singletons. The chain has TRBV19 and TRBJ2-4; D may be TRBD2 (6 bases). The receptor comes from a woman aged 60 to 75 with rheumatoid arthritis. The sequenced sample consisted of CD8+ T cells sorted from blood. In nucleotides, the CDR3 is TGTGCCACCACCCCCGGAGGGGATCTAAACATTCAGTACTTC. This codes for CATTPGGDLNIQYF.